What follows describes a single T cell receptor (beta chain). The antigen remains unidentified. The sample's time point: cycle 4 day 1 (C4D1), after 5 to 7 weeks of nivolumab. All patients relapsed after autologous stem cell transplantation, and brentuximab vedotin exposure varied. Complete response, partial response or progressive disease constituted the best responses recorded. Germline V lookup: CDR1 DFQATT, CDR2 SNEGSKA (reference sequence). V was trimmed by 1 base and J by 11 bases, leaving 8 bases between them. CDR3 length: 10 residues. This entry is derived from a study of PD-1 blockade in classical Hodgkin lymphoma. Study outcomes and limitations: By C4D1, CD4+ diversity increased significantly, especially in complete responders. Reported findings placed baseline TCR diversity lower in newly diagnosed patients (compared with healthy donors). Nivolumab initiation under 1 year post-ASCT meant exclusion.

Only in-frame clones appear in the TCRdb table, and some are missing; sequencing was by immunoSEQ multiplex PCR. The sample yields roughly 50,000 clones, almost 90% seen once. The chain joins TRBV20-1 to TRBJ1-1; D not certain. This sequence originates from a human donor with classical Hodgkin lymphoma. The sequencing here drew on peripheral blood mononuclear cells (PBMCs), taken before the fourth cycle of nivolumab. The CDR3 reads CSARGFGAFF. The CDR3 nucleotides read TGCAGTGCTAGAGGTTTTGGGGCTTTCTTT.